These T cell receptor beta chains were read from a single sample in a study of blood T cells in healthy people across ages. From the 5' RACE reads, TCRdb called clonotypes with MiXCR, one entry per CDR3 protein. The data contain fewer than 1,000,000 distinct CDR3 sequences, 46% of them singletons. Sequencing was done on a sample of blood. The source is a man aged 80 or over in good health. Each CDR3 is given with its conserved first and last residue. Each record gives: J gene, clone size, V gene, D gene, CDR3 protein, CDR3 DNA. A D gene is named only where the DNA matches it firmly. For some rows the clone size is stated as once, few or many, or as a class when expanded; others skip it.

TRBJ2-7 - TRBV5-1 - CASAPGGGYEQYF TGCGCCAGCGCCCCTGGGGGCGGCTACGAGCAGTACTTC
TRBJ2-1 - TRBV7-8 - CASSQFNEQFF TGTGCCAGCAGTCAATTTAATGAGCAGTTCTTC
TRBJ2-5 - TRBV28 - CASSLIRTPQETQYF TGTGCCAGCAGTTTAATTAGGACACCCCAAGAGACCCAGTACTTC
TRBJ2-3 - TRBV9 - CASSVVGSGTDTQYF TGTGCCAGCAGCGTAGTTGGTAGCGGAACAGATACGCAGTATTTT
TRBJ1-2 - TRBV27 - CASSPAIGRVFYGYTF TGTGCCAGCAGTCCTGCTATAGGACGCGTGTTCTATGGCTACACCTTC
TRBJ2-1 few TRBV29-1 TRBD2 CSVSGLAGALNEQFF TGCAGCGTGTCCGGACTAGCGGGAGCTTTGAATGAGCAGTTCTTC
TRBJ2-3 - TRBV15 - CATSRVQGPTDTQYF TGTGCCACCAGCAGAGTACAGGGTCCCACAGATACGCAGTATTTT
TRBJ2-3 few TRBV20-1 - CSARDLRDIAPDTQYF TGCAGTGCTAGAGATCTCCGGGACATCGCCCCGGATACGCAGTATTTT
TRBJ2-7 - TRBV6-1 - CASSEASPGIHGEQYF TGTGCCAGCAGTGAAGCGTCCCCAGGGATACACGGCGAGCAGTACTTC
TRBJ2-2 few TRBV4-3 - CASSRGGELFF TGCGCCAGCAGTAGGGGCGGGGAGTTGTTTTTT
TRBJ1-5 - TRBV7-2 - CASSLSRASNQPQHF TGTGCCAGCAGCTTGAGCAGGGCAAGCAATCAGCCCCAGCATTTT
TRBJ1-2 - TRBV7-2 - CASSLSRGYTF TGTGCCAGCAGCTTATCCCGCGGCTACACCTTC
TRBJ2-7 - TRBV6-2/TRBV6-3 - CASSKEYEQYF TGTGCCAGCAGTAAAGAATACGAGCAGTACTTC
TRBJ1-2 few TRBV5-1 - CASSSVSAGVRYTF TGCGCCAGCAGCTCCGTTAGCGCCGGGGTTCGCTACACCTTC
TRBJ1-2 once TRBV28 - CASSFSRGGLEGYTF TGTGCCAGCAGTTTCTCGAGGGGGGGACTGGAAGGCTACACCTTC
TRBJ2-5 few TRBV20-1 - CSASHPGTRGETQYF TGCAGTGCTAGTCACCCGGGAACTAGGGGGGAGACCCAGTACTTC
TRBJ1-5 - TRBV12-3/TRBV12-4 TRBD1 CASSWTGDQPQHF TGTGCCAGCAGTTGGACAGGTGATCAGCCCCAGCATTTT
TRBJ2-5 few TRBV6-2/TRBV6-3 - CASSAKETQYF TGTGCCAGCAGTGCAAAAGAGACCCAGTACTTC
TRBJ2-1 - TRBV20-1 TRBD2 CSARLEGSGGSYNEQFF TGCAGTGCTCGGCTTGAAGGGAGCGGGGGATCCTACAATGAGCAGTTCTTC
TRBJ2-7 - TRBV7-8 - CASSISGVLYEQYF TGTGCCAGCAGCATAAGTGGCGTCCTCTACGAGCAGTACTTC
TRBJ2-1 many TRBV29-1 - CSALLGQGGNEQFF TGCAGCGCTCTCCTCGGACAGGGAGGGAATGAGCAGTTCTTC
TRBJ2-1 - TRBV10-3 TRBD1 CAIRQGSENERFF TGTGCCATCCGACAGGGTAGTGAGAATGAGCGGTTCTTC
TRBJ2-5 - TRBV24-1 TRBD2 CATSDTSGGQETQYF TGTGCCACCAGTGATACTAGCGGGGGACAAGAGACCCAGTACTTC
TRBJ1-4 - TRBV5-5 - CASSPRPGNEKLFF TGTGCCAGCAGCCCCCGTCCGGGTAATGAAAAACTGTTTTTT
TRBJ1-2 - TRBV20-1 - CSATDSYGYTF TGCAGTGCGACGGATTCCTATGGCTACACCTTC
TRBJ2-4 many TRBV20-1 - CSARDPGNIQYF TGCAGTGCTAGAGATCCGGGGAACATTCAGTACTTC
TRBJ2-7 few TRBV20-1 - CSARDLRTVRSYEQYF TGCAGTGCTAGAGATTTAAGAACAGTCAGGTCCTACGAGCAGTACTTC
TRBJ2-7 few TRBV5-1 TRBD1 CASSLDRARDEQYF TGTGCCAGCAGCCTTGACAGGGCGAGGGACGAGCAGTACTTC
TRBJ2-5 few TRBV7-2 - CASSRGTQETQYF TGTGCCAGCAGCAGGGGTACCCAAGAGACCCAGTACTTC
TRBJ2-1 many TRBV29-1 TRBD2 CSELAGGMGEQFF TGCAGCGAGCTAGCGGGAGGAATGGGCGAGCAGTTCTTC
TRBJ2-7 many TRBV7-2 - CASSLAVGEQYF TGTGCCAGCAGCTTAGCCGTAGGCGAGCAGTACTTC
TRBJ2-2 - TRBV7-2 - CASRYNTGELFF TGTGCCAGTAGGTACAACACCGGGGAGCTGTTTTTT
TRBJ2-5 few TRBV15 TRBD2 CAASRESGRPWETQYF TGTGCCGCCAGCAGAGAAAGCGGGAGGCCTTGGGAGACCCAGTACTTC
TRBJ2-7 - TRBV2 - CDSSEAEASHEQYF TGTGACAGCAGTGAAGCAGAGGCCTCCCACGAGCAGTACTTC
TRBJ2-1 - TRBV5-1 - CASRLFGGYNEQFF TGCGCCAGCAGATTGTTTGGGGGATACAATGAGCAGTTCTTC
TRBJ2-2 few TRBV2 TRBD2 CASSGEGGTGELFF TGTGCCAGCAGTGGGGAGGGAGGCACCGGGGAGCTGTTTTTT
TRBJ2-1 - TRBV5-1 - CASSFRWDFVYNEQFF TGCGCCAGCAGCTTCCGGTGGGATTTTGTCTACAATGAGCAGTTCTTC
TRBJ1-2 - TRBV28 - CALGETYGYTF TGTGCCCTAGGGGAGACGTATGGCTACACCTTC
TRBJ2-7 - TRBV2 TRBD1 CASSPQGSPEQYF TGTGCCAGCAGTCCACAGGGGAGCCCCGAGCAGTACTTC
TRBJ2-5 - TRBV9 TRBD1 CASSVSGTAQETQYF TGTGCCAGCAGCGTTTCTGGGACAGCTCAAGAGACCCAGTACTTC
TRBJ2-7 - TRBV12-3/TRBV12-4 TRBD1 CASGSPGQGPYF TGTGCCAGCGGATCCCCAGGACAGGGCCCGTACTTC
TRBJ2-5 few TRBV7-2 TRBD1 CASSPIRTGQYF TGTGCCAGCAGCCCCATAAGGACAGGGCAGTACTTC
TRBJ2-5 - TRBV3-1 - CASRLDYQETQYF TGTGCCAGCAGACTCGACTACCAAGAGACCCAGTACTTC
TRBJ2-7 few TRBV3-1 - CASSRDRYSYEQYF TGTGCCAGCAGCCGGGACCGATACTCCTACGAGCAGTACTTC
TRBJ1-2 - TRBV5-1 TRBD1 CASSVGQAPYGYTF TGCGCCAGCAGCGTCGGACAGGCCCCATATGGCTACACCTTC
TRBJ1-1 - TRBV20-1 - CSAGGPNTEAFF TGCAGTGCTGGTGGGCCGAACACTGAAGCTTTCTTT
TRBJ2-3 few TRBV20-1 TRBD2 CSARTPGGADTQYF TGCAGTGCTAGAACCCCTGGGGGGGCAGATACGCAGTATTTT
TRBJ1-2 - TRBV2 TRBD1 CANDRGRNYGYTF TGTGCAAACGACAGGGGTAGAAACTATGGCTACACCTTC
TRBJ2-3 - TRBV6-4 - CASSVTSSDPDTQYF TGTGCCAGCAGTGTCACGAGTTCCGACCCAGATACGCAGTATTTT
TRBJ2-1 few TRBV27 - CASSGDRSSYNEQFF TGTGCCAGCAGTGGAGACAGGAGCTCCTACAATGAGCAGTTCTTC
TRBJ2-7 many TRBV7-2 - CASSPAKWEQYF TGTGCCAGCAGCCCCGCCAAGTGGGAGCAGTACTTC
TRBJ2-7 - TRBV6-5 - CASSYSRYSYEQYF TGTGCCAGCAGTTACTCGAGGTACAGCTACGAGCAGTACTTC